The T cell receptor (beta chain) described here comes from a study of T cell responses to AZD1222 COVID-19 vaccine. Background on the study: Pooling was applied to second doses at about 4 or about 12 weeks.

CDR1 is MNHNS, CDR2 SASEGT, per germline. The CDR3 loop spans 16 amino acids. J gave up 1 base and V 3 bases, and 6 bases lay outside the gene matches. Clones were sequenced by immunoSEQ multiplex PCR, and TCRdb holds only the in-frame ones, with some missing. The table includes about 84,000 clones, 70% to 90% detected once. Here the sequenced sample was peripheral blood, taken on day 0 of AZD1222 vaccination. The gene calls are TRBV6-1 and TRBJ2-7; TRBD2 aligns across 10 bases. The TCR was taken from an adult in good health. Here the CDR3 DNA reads TGTGCCAGCAGTGAGCCCGGGACTAGCGCGTCCTACGAGCAGTACTTC. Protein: CASSEPGTSASYEQYF.